This entry lists 6 T cell receptor beta chains sequenced from one sample in a study of control samples from healthy donors and cancer patients. Profiling relied on immunoSEQ multiplex PCR, and the TCRdb table lists in-frame clones only, not all of them. Of 120,000 or so clones in the sample, roughly 84% were seen once. Sequencing input: blood. These receptors came from a man aged 35 to 55 in good health.

This clone was counted a single time. This chain connects TRBV2 to TRBJ1-5, with 7 positions matching TRBD1. Looked up from germline, CDR1 is SNHLY and CDR2 is FYNNEI. This CDR3 has 15 amino acids. V lost 4 bases and J lost 1; bases outside the gene matches: 4. The CDR3 is CASSAEQGSNQPQHF. The CDR3, as DNA: TGTGCCAGCAGTGCGGAACAGGGGAGCAATCAGCCCCAGCATTTT. Together with reference TRBV2 and TRBJ1-5, the CDR3 gives the full variable domain: EPEVTQTPSHQVTQMGQEVILRCVPISNHLYFYWYRQILGQKVEFLVSFYNNEISEKSEIFDDQFSVERPDGSNFTLKIRSTKLEDSAMYFCASSAEQGSNQPQHFGDGTRLSIL.

The chain has TRBV7-2 and TRBJ2-3; 10 bases align to TRBD2. Germline V gene data show CDR1 as SGHTA and CDR2 as FQGNSA. This CDR3 region has 14 residues. V lost 10 bases, J lost 0 bases, and 4 bases stayed unmatched. The CDR3 here is CATAGGRSTDTQYF. CDR3 bases: TGTGCCACAGCGGGGGGGCGTAGCACAGATACGCAGTATTTT.

The V and J genes are TRBV9 and TRBJ2-2; 8 bases are shared with TRBD1. CDR1 is SGDLS, CDR2 YYNGEE, per germline. This CDR3 is 14 amino acids long. Unmatched junction bases numbered 3, after V lost 6 bases and J lost 2 bases. Written as DNA, the CDR3 is TGTGCCAGCAAGCAGGGGGCAAACACCGGGGAGCTGTTTTTT. It specifies CASKQGANTGELFF.

The chain joins TRBV4-3 to TRBJ1-1; D unresolved. Germline V lookup: CDR1 LGHNA, CDR2 YSLEER. V was clipped by 1 base and J by 0 bases, with 9 bases between them. The CDR3 has 15 residues. The CDR3 loop reads CASSQGRQMNTEAFF. CDR3 DNA sequence: TGCGCCAGCAGCCAAGGTCGGCAGATGAACACTGAAGCTTTCTTT.

This rearrangement joins TRBV29-1 to TRBJ2-7; no clear D. Trimming stripped 4 bases from V and 3 bases from J, with 4 bases between. This CDR3 region has 10 residues. Germline V gene sequence: CDR1 SQVTM, CDR2 ANQGSEA. Written as DNA, the CDR3 is TGCAGCGTTGGAGACTACGAGCAGTACTTC. This sequence encodes CSVGDYEQYF.

In this sample, this clone turned up once. In nucleotides, the CDR3 is TGTGCCAGCAGTTTTGGACTATTCAACAATGAGCAGTTCTTC. As protein: CASSFGLFNNEQFF. The rearrangement joins TRBV6-2 or TRBV6-3 to TRBJ2-1; the D gene is possibly TRBD2 (6 bases). Germline V gives CDR1 MNHEY, CDR2 SVGEGT. The V end was cut by 4 bases, the J end by 5 bases, with 12 bases between. The CDR3 length is 14 residues.